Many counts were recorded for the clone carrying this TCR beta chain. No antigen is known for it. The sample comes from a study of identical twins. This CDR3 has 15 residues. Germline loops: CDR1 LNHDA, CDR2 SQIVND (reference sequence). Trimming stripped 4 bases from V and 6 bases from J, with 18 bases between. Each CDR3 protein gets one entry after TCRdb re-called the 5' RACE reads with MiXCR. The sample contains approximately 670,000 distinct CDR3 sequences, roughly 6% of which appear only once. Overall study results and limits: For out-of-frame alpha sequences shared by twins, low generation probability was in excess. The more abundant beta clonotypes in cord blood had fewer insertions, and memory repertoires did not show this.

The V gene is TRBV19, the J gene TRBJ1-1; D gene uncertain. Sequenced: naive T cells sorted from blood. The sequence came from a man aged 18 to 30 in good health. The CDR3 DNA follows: TGTGCCAGTAGTAGGATGGCGATGGGAACGGCTGAAGCTTTCTTT. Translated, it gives CASSRMAMGTAEAFF.